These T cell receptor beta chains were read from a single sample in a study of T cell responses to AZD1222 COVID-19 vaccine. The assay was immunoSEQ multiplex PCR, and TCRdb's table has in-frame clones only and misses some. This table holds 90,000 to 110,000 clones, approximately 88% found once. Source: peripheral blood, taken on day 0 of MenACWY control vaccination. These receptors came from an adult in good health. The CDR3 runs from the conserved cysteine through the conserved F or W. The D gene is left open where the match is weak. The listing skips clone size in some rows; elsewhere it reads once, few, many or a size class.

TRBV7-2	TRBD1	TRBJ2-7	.	CASSQLTGGEQYF	TGTGCCAGCAGCCAACTTACAGGGGGCGAGCAGTACTTC
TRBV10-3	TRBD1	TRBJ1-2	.	CAIRTGGSHYGYTF	TGTGCCATCAGGACAGGGGGGAGTCACTATGGCTACACCTTC
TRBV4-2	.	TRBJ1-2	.	CASSQDRQHPGGYTF	TGTGCCAGCAGCCAAGATCGACAGCATCCGGGCGGCTACACCTTC
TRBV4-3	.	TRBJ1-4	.	CASSQDGRASYEKLFF	TGCGCCAGCAGCCAAGATGGGAGGGCATCATATGAAAAACTGTTTTTT
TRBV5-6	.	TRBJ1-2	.	CASSSEGLYGYTF	TGTGCCAGCAGCTCAGAGGGGCTCTATGGCTACACCTTC
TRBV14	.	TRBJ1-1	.	CASSQRQGPPWTEAFF	TGTGCCAGCAGCCAAAGGCAGGGGCCGCCATGGACTGAAGCTTTCTTT
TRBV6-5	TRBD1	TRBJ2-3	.	CASSTGQPDTQYF	TGTGCCAGCAGTACGGGACAGCCAGATACGCAGTATTTT
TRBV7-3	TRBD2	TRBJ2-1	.	CASSLGTSEYNEQFF	TGTGCCAGCAGCTTAGGGACTAGCGAGTACAATGAGCAGTTCTTC
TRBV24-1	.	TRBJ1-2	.	CATSDAYGYTF	TGTGCCACCAGTGACGCCTATGGCTACACCTTC
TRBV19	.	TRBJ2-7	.	CASSRDRAYEQYF	TGTGCCAGTAGCCGAGACAGAGCCTACGAGCAGTACTTC
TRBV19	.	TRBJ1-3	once	CATAGHSGNTIYF	TGTGCCACCGCAGGCCACTCTGGAAACACCATATATTTT
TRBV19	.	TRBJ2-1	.	CASSIWGDQYNEQFF	TGTGCCAGTAGTATATGGGGGGACCAATACAATGAGCAGTTCTTC
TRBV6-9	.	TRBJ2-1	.	CASSYLGGSPEQFF	TGTGCCAGCAGTTACTTGGGGGGTTCGCCTGAGCAGTTCTTC
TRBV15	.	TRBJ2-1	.	CATSRDLGKRAYNEQFF	TGTGCCACCAGCAGAGATCTCGGGAAGCGGGCCTACAATGAGCAGTTCTTC
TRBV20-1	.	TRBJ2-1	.	CSAGLSGEQFF	TGCAGTGCTGGACTATCCGGTGAGCAGTTCTTC
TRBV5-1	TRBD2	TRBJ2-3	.	CASSSDTSGRASTDTQYF	TGCGCCAGCAGCTCGGACACTAGCGGGAGGGCCAGCACAGATACGCAGTATTTT
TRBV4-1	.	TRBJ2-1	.	CASSNGPSKFF	TGCGCCAGCAGTAACGGTCCCTCTAAGTTCTTC
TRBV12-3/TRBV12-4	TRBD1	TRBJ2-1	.	CASSSTGFNEQFF	TGTGCCAGCAGTTCGACAGGGTTCAATGAGCAGTTCTTC
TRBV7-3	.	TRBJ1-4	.	CASSLGRGEKLFF	TGTGCCAGCAGCTTAGGCAGGGGTGAAAAACTGTTTTTT
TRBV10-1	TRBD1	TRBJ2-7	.	CASTMTGIGSYEQYF	TGCGCCAGCACTATGACAGGGATCGGCTCCTACGAGCAGTACTTC
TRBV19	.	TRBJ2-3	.	CASSPSLAGADTQYF	TGTGCCAGTAGCCCCTCTCTAGCAGGGGCAGATACGCAGTATTTT
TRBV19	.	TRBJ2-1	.	CASSKVAQHNEQFF	TGTGCCAGTAGTAAAGTAGCGCAACACAATGAGCAGTTCTTC
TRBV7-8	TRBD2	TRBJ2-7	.	CASSSQLAGTYEQYF	TGTGCCAGCAGCTCCCAACTAGCGGGGACCTACGAGCAGTACTTC
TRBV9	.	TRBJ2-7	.	CASSSTVGGSGEQYF	TGTGCCAGCAGCTCCACTGTCGGCGGCAGCGGCGAGCAGTACTTC
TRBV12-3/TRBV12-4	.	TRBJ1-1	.	CASSSRTVSEAFF	TGTGCCAGCAGTTCGAGGACAGTTTCTGAAGCTTTCTTT
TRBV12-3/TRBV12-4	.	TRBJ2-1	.	CASSYPQGEQFF	TGTGCCAGCAGTTACCCCCAGGGAGAGCAGTTCTTC
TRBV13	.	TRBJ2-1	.	CASTAGNNEQFF	TGTGCCAGCACGGCGGGGAACAATGAGCAGTTCTTC
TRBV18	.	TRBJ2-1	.	CASSPDSDNEQFF	TGTGCCAGCTCACCGGACAGCGACAATGAGCAGTTCTTC
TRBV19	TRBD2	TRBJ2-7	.	CASSSIAGTSYEQYF	TGTGCCAGTAGTTCCATAGCGGGAACTTCCTACGAGCAGTACTTC
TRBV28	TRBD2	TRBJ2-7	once	CASSLLMGGPNEQYF	TGTGCCAGCAGTCTATTAATGGGAGGGCCCAACGAGCAGTACTTC
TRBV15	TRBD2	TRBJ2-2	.	CATSSGTRVTGELFF	TGTGCCACCAGCAGCGGGACTAGGGTCACCGGGGAGCTGTTTTTT
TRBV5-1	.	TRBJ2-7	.	CASSLGAQGTYEQYF	TGCGCCAGCAGCTTGGGGGCCCAGGGGACCTACGAGCAGTACTTC
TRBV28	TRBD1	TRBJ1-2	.	CASSPWTGGDGYTF	TGTGCCAGCAGTCCCTGGACAGGGGGAGATGGCTACACCTTC
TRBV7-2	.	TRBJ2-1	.	CASSFSMAPNEQFF	TGTGCCAGCAGCTTTTCTATGGCACCCAATGAGCAGTTCTTC
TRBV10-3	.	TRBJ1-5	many	CAISGPNQPQHF	TGTGCCATCAGTGGTCCAAATCAGCCCCAGCATTTT
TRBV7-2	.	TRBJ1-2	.	CASSPSPGLHYGYTF	TGTGCCAGCAGCCCCTCCCCAGGGCTGCACTATGGCTACACCTTC
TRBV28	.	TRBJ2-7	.	CASSLRGWGAAYEQYF	TGTGCCAGCAGTTTGCGAGGTTGGGGAGCCGCTTACGAGCAGTACTTC
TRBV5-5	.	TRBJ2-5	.	CASSLLAPQETQYF	TGTGCCAGCAGCTTGTTAGCACCCCAAGAGACCCAGTACTTC
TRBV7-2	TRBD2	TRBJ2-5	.	CASSFGSGSGETQYF	TGTGCCAGCAGCTTTGGTAGCGGGAGTGGAGAGACCCAGTACTTC
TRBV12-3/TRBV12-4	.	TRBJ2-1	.	CASSFGDEQFF	TGTGCCAGCAGTTTTGGAGATGAGCAGTTCTTC
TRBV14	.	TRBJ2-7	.	CASSQDWPLTYEQYF	TGTGCCAGCAGCCAAGATTGGCCACTGACCTACGAGCAGTACTTC
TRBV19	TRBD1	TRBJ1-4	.	CASSPRTGENEKLFF	TGTGCCAGTAGTCCCCGGACAGGGGAAAATGAAAAACTGTTTTTT
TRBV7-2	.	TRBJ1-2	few	CASSTQRQGYTF	TGTGCCAGCAGCACCCAAAGACAGGGCTACACCTTC
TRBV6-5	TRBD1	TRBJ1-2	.	CASRRGGQGYSGYTF	TGTGCCAGCAGAAGGGGAGGACAGGGATACAGTGGCTACACCTTC
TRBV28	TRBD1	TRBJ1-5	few	CASSFSRAGGTGLFQPQHF	TGTGCCAGCAGTTTCTCGCGGGCAGGGGGCACAGGTTTATTTCAGCCCCAGCATTTT
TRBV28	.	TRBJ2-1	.	CASSPPSASSYNEQFF	TGTGCCAGCAGTCCCCCTAGCGCCAGCTCCTACAATGAGCAGTTCTTC
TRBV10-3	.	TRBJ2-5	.	CAISESFQGLQETQYF	TGTGCCATCAGTGAGTCTTTCCAGGGACTCCAAGAGACCCAGTACTTC
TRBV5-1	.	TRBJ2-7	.	CASSLNSYEQYF	TGCGCCAGCAGCCTCAACAGCTACGAGCAGTACTTC
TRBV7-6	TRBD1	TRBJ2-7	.	CASSSEDRADDRGYEQYF	TGTGCCAGCAGCTCTGAGGACAGGGCCGACGACCGGGGCTACGAGCAGTACTTC
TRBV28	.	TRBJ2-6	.	CATAGQPAGANVLTF	TGTGCCACCGCGGGACAGCCCGCTGGGGCCAACGTCCTGACTTTC